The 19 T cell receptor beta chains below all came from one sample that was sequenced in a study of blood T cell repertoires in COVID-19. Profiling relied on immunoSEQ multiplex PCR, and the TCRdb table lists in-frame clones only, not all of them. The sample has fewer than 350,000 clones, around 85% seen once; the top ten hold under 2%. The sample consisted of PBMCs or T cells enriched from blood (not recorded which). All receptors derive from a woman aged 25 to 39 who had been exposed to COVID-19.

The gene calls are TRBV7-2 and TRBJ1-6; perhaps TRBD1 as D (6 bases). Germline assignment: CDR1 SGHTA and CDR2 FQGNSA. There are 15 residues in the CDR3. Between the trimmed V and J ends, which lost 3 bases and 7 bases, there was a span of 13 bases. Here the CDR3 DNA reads TGTGCCAGCAGCTTCTTGGGGACATCGAATTCACCCCTCCACTTT. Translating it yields CASSFLGTSNSPLHF. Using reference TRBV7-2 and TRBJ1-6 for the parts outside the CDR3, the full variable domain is GAGVSQSPSNKVTEKGKDVELRCDPISGHTALYWYRQSLGQGLEFLIYFQGNSAPDKSGLPSDRFSAERTGGSVSTLTIQRTQQEDSAVYLCASSFLGTSNSPLHFGNGTRLTVT.

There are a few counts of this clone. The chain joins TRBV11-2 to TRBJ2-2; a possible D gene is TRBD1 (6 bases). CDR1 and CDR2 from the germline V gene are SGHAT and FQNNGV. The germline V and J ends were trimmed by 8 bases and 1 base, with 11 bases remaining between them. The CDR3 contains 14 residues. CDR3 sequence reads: CASRQQGNTGELFF. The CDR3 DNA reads TGTGCCAGCCGCCAACAGGGGAACACCGGGGAGCTGTTTTTT.

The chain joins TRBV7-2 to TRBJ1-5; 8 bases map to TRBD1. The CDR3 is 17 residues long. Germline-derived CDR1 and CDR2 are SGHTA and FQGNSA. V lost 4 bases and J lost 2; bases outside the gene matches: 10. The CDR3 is CASSSSDRVAGNQPQHF. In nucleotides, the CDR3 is TGTGCCAGCAGCTCCTCGGACAGGGTGGCAGGCAATCAGCCCCAGCATTTT. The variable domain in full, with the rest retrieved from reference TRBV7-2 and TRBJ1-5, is GAGVSQSPSNKVTEKGKDVELRCDPISGHTALYWYRQSLGQGLEFLIYFQGNSAPDKSGLPSDRFSAERTGGSVSTLTIQRTQQEDSAVYLCASSSSDRVAGNQPQHFGDGTRLSIL.

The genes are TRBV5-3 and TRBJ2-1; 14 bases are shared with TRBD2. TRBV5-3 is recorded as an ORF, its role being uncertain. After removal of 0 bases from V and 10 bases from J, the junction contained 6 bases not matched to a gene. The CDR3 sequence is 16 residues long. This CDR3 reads CARSLATSGRAREQFF. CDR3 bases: TGTGCCAGAAGCTTGGCGACTAGCGGGAGGGCTAGGGAGCAGTTCTTC.

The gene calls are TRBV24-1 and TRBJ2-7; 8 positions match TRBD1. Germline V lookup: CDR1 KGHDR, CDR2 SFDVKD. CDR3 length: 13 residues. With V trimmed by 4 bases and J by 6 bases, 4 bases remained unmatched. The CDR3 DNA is TGTGCCACCAGTGACGGACAGGGCCCCGAGCAGTACTTC. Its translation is CATSDGQGPEQYF.

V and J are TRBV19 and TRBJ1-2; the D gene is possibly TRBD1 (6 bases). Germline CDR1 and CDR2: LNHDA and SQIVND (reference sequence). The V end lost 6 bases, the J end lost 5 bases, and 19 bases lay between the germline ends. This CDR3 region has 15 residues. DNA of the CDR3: TGTGCCAGTAGGACCCCTCACAGGGTCCAGTATGGCTACACCTTC. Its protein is CASRTPHRVQYGYTF.

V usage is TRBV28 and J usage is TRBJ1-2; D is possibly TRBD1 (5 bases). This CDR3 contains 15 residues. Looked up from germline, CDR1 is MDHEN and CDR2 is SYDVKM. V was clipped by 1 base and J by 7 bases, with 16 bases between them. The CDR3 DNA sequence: TGTGCCAGCAGTTTATCCTCGGGACTCTTTAGTGGCTACACCTTC. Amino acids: CASSLSSGLFSGYTF.

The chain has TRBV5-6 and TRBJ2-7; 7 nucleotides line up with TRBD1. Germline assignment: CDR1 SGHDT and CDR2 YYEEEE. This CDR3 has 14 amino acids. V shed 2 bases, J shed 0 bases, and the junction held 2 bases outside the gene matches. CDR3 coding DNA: TGTGCCAGCAGCTTTTACAGGGGCTCCTACGAGCAGTACTTC. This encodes CASSFYRGSYEQYF.

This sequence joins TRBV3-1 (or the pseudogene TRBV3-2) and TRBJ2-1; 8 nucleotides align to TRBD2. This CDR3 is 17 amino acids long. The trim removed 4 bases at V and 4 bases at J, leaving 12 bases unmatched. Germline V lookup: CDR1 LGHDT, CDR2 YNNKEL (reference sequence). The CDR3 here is CASSLGLSSGPYNEQFF. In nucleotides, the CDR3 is TGTGCCAGCAGCCTTGGCCTATCTAGCGGGCCTTACAATGAGCAGTTCTTC.

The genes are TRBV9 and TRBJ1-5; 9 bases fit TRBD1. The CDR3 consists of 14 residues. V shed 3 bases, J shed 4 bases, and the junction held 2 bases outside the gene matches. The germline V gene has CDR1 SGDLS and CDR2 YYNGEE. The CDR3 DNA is TGTGCCAGCAGCGCAGGACAGGGGAATCAGCCCCAGCATTTT. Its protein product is CASSAGQGNQPQHF.

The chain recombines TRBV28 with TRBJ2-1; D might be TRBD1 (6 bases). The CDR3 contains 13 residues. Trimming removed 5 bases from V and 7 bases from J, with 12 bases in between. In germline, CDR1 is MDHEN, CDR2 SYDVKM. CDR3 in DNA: TGTGCCAGCAGTATAAACAGGGTAAATGAGCAGTTCTTC. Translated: CASSINRVNEQFF.

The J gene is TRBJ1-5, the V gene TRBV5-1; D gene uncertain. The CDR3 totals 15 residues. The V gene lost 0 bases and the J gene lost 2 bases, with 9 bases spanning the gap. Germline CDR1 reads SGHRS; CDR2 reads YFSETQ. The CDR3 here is CASSLGGPGNQPQHF. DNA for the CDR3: TGCGCCAGCAGCTTGGGAGGGCCGGGCAATCAGCCCCAGCATTTT.

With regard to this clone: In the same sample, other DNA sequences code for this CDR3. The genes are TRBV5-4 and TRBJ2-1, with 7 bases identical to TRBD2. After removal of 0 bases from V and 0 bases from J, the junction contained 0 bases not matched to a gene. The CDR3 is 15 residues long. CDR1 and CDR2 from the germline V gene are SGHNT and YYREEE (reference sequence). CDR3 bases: TGTGCCAGCAGCTTGGGCGGGAGCTCCTACAATGAGCAGTTCTTC. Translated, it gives CASSLGGSSYNEQFF.

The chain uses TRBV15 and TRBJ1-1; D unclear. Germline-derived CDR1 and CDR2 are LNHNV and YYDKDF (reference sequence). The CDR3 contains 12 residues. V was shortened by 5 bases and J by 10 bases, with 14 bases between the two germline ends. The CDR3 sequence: CATSSQVSGAFF. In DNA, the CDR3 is TGTGCCACCAGCTCCCAAGTCAGTGGAGCTTTCTTT.

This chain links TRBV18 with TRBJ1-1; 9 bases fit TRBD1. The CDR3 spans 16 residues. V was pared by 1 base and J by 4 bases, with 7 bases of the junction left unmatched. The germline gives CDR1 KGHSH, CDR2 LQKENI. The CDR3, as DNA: TGTGCCAGCTCACCACTGACCGGGACAGGGAGCACTGAAGCTTTCTTT. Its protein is CASSPLTGTGSTEAFF.

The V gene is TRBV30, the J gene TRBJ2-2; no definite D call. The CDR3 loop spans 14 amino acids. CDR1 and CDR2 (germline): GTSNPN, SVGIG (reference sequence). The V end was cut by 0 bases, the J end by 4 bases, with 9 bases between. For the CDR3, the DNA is TGTGCCTGGAGTGTACTGGTATCCACCGGGGAGCTGTTTTTT. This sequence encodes CAWSVLVSTGELFF.

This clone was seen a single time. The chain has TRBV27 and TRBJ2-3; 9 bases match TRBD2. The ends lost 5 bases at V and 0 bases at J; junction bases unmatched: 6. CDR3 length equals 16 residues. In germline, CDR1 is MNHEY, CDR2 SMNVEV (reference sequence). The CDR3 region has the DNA TGTGCCAGCAGTCGCGCGGGGGGGCGGAGCACAGATACGCAGTATTTT. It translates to CASSRAGGRSTDTQYF.

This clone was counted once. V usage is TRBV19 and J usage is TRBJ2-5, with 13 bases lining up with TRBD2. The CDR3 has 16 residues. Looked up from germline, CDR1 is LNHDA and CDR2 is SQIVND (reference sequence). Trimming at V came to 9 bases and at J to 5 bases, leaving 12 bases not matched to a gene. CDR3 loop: CASSGLAGLVSETQYF. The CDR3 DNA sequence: TGTGCCAGCTCGGGACTAGCGGGATTGGTTTCGGAGACCCAGTACTTC.

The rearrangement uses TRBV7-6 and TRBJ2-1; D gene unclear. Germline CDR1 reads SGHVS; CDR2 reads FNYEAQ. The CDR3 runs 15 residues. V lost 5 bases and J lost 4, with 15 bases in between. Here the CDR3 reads CASSREAELYNEQFF. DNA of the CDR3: TGTGCCAGCAGCCGTGAGGCAGAACTTTACAATGAGCAGTTCTTC.